The next 12 T cell receptor beta chains were all read from a single sample in a study of cytotoxic CD8 clonotypes in ibrutinib-treated CLL (dated by TCRdb to the early 2020s). The receptor library was made with the immunoSEQ multiplex PCR assay. TCRdb's version of the immuneACCESS table is confined to in-frame rearrangements and falls short of the full clone set. An unresolved V gene accounts for under half of the shortfall where checked; the remainder is of unknown origin. This sample has some 290,000 clones in its table, and just under 80% of those were observed once. The ten largest make up 6.7% of the sample. This specimen was PBMCs, taken before ibrutinib treatment. The receptors here all came from a human donor with chronic lymphocytic leukemia.

This clone has more than one count but fewer than ten. V and J are TRBV6-1 and TRBJ1-1, with 7 bases identical to TRBD1. The V and J ends lost 6 bases and 11 bases, in that order; junction bases with no gene match: 6. The CDR3 has 11 residues. From germline, CDR1 is MNHNS and CDR2 SASEGT. The CDR3 protein is CASRPTGDAFF. Here the CDR3 DNA reads TGTGCCAGCAGGCCAACAGGGGACGCTTTCTTT.

V is TRBV27 and J is TRBJ2-7; D not resolved. V lost 2 bases and J 0 bases, leaving 5 bases between the germline ends. CDR1 and CDR2 from the germline V gene are MNHEY and SMNVEV (reference sequence). The CDR3 spans 13 residues. The CDR3 region is CASSLLASYEQYF. Written as DNA, the CDR3 is TGTGCCAGCAGTTTACTGGCCTCCTACGAGCAGTACTTC.

The chain recombines TRBV19 with TRBJ2-7; D is tentatively TRBD1 or TRBD2 (5 bases each). Germline V CDR1 and CDR2: LNHDA, SQIVND (reference sequence). The V end lost 6 bases, the J end lost 0 bases, and 15 bases lay between the germline ends. CDR3 length: 15 amino acids. CDR3 sequence reads: CASSLRDVSSYEQYF. The CDR3 DNA reads as TGTGCCAGTAGCCTCCGGGACGTGAGCTCCTACGAGCAGTACTTC.

The J gene is TRBJ2-7, the V gene TRBV28; TRBD2 aligns across 8 bases. CDR3 length equals 14 residues. Trimming removed 6 bases from V and 2 bases from J; junction bases left unmatched: 6. Germline assignment: CDR1 MDHEN and CDR2 SYDVKM. CDR3 coding DNA: TGTGCCAGCAGCTCCATAGCGGGGACCTACGAGCAGTACTTC. Translated, it gives CASSSIAGTYEQYF.

The gene calls are TRBV29-1 and TRBJ2-5; D unclear. V was clipped by 0 bases and J by 13 bases, with 12 bases between them. Germline loops: CDR1 SQVTM, CDR2 ANQGSEA. The CDR3 contains 11 residues. CDR3 nucleotides: TGCAGCGTTGAAGATTTTTCGGTTGGGTACTTC. Its translation is CSVEDFSVGYF.

The chain couples TRBV18 to TRBJ1-2; D unresolved. The CDR3 runs to 16 residues. The germline gives CDR1 KGHSH, CDR2 LQKENI. V was cut by 5 bases and J by 3 bases, with 19 bases left in between. The chain's CDR3 is CASSSDSGRRDYGYTF. CDR3 nucleotide sequence: TGTGCCAGCTCATCCGACTCGGGGAGGCGGGACTATGGCTACACCTTC.

CDR3 DNA sequence: TGTGCCAGCTCACGCTTAAAGGGGCCGGACACCGGGGAGCTGTTTTTT. It yields the protein CASSRLKGPDTGELFF. This chain uses TRBV18 with TRBJ2-2, with D possibly TRBD1 on 5 matching bases. The germline V and J ends were trimmed by 4 bases and 3 bases, with 15 bases remaining between them. CDR1 is KGHSH, CDR2 LQKENI, per germline. The length of the CDR3 is 16 residues. The full variable domain, rest sourced from reference TRBV18 and TRBJ2-2, is NAGVMQNPRHLVRRRGQEARLRCSPMKGHSHVYWYRQLPEEGLKFMVYLQKENIIDESGMPKERFSAEFPKEGPSILRIQQVVRGDSAAYFCASSRLKGPDTGELFFGEGSRLTVL.

The V gene is TRBV9, the J gene TRBJ2-7; 8 nucleotides match TRBD2. The V gene's germline CDR1 is SGDLS and CDR2 YYNGEE. V shed 0 bases, J shed 3 bases, and the junction held 5 bases outside the gene matches. This CDR3 is 15 amino acids long. The CDR3 loop reads CASSVAGTSHYEQYF. CDR3 coding DNA: TGTGCCAGCAGCGTAGCCGGGACTAGTCACTACGAGCAGTACTTC.

The CDR3 coding sequence is TGTGCCAGCAACCGGGACAGAAATCAGCCCCAGCATTTT. Encoded protein: CASNRDRNQPQHF. The rearrangement uses TRBV7-2 and TRBJ1-5; 7 bases match TRBD1. The CDR3 spans 13 residues. V lost 7 bases, J lost 4 bases, and 4 bases stayed unmatched. CDR1 is SGHTA and CDR2 is FQGNSA in the germline V gene.

The chain recombines TRBV7-2 with TRBJ1-2; D gene uncertain. This CDR3 comprises 12 residues. Germline V gene lookup returns CDR1 SGHTA and CDR2 FQGNSA. Trimming left V 1 base short and J 13 bases short, with 13 bases between. CDR3 residues: CASSLGPGASTF. For the CDR3, the DNA is TGTGCCAGCAGCTTAGGTCCAGGAGCCTCCACCTTC.

This clone was recorded once. This rearrangement joins TRBV5-4 to TRBJ2-7; 7 nucleotides line up with TRBD1. Germline V gene data show CDR1 as SGHNT and CDR2 as YYREEE (reference sequence). V gave up 4 bases and J gave up 2 bases; unmatched junction bases: 3. This CDR3 comprises 13 residues. The chain's CDR3 is CASSPGTAYEQYF. CDR3 coding DNA: TGTGCCAGCAGCCCCGGGACAGCCTACGAGCAGTACTTC.

The chain recombines TRBV18 with TRBJ1-1, with a weak D call TRBD1 (5 bases). Trimming stripped 0 bases from V and 4 bases from J, with 12 bases between. The CDR3 totals 15 residues. The germline CDR1 and CDR2 sequences are KGHSH and LQKENI. The CDR3 nucleotides read TGTGCCAGCTCACCACCTAATAAGGGGAGCACTGAAGCTTTCTTT. This codes for CASSPPNKGSTEAFF.